These 21 T cell receptor beta chains were all obtained from the same sample, sequenced in a study of post-analysis software for immune sequencing data. No cognate antigen is known for these TCRs. Broader study findings: In patients, TRBV5-6, TRBV5-1 and TRBV20-1 belonged to five TRBV segments found more frequently than in controls.

Prepared TCR beta cDNA libraries contained unique molecular identifiers. TCRdb redid the calling of the PCR reads with MiXCR, one entry per CDR3 protein. The table shows more than 450,000 distinct CDR3 sequences, with under 40% occurring only once. The specimen was blood. The source is a girl aged 2 to 17 with multiple sclerosis.

The chain employs TRBV7-8 and TRBJ2-7; D is uncertain. The length of the CDR3 is 13 residues. V was pared by 5 bases and J by 3 bases, with 11 bases between. Germline V gives CDR1 SGHVS, CDR2 FQNEAQ. The CDR3 DNA is TGTGCCAGCAGCCCCACGACGGTCTACGAGCAGTACTTC. It encodes CASSPTTVYEQYF.

The chain combines TRBV7-2 with TRBJ2-1; D is perhaps TRBD2 (5 bases). Germline assignment: CDR1 SGHTA and CDR2 FQGNSA. Trimming took off 6 bases at V and 5 bases at J, with 14 bases between the two ends. This CDR3 has 14 amino acids. The CDR3 spells CASRLDLTHNEQFF. CDR3 sequence (DNA): TGTGCCAGCAGGTTGGACTTAACCCACAATGAGCAGTTCTTC.

The rearrangement links TRBV7-2 to TRBJ2-7; 9 bases align to TRBD2. The germline gives CDR1 SGHTA, CDR2 FQGNSA. This CDR3 has 17 residues. V shed 2 bases and J 2 bases; nucleotides not matched to a gene: 10. For the CDR3, the DNA is TGTGCCAGCAGCTTATGGGTGAGCGGGGGGTTAACCTACGAGCAGTACTTC. Encoded protein: CASSLWVSGGLTYEQYF.

The chain recombines TRBV2 with TRBJ2-3, with D unresolved. Trimming cost V 11 bases and J 5 bases, with 17 bases left between them. The germline CDR1 and CDR2 sequences are SNHLY and FYNNEI. CDR3 length: 13 residues. CDR3 coding DNA: TGTGCCGGAAAACGGACGATTAAAGATACGCAGTATTTT. It encodes CAGKRTIKDTQYF.

The chain joins TRBV10-3 to TRBJ2-7, with 8 bases aligning to TRBD2. The last part of the DNA fits TRBJ2-4 better; the J call may be wrong. Germline assignment: CDR1 ENHRY and CDR2 SYGVKD. The CDR3 loop spans 14 amino acids. CDR3 nucleotides: TGTGCCATCAGTGACCCGGGACTAGAAAACATTCAGTACTTC. Protein: CAISDPGLENIQYF.

The chain couples TRBV12-3 or TRBV12-4 to TRBJ1-5; no firm D call. Trimming removed 6 bases at V and 5 bases at J, with 11 bases between. CDR3 length: 13 amino acids. The CDR3 reads CASSPGPYQPQHF. The DNA for the CDR3 is TGTGCCAGCAGCCCCGGGCCTTATCAGCCCCAGCATTTT.

V is TRBV4-1 and J is TRBJ2-3, with 8 positions matching TRBD2. Germline V gene data show CDR1 as MGHRA and CDR2 as YSYEKL. The trim removed 2 bases at V and 7 bases at J, leaving 17 bases unmatched. This CDR3 region has 18 residues. CDR3 loop: CASSQPVGLAGGEYTQYF. Written as DNA, the CDR3 is TGCGCCAGCAGCCAACCCGTAGGACTAGCTGGAGGCGAATATACGCAGTATTTT.

The chain carries TRBV29-1 and TRBJ1-1; D is unclear. The CDR3 runs 15 residues. Germline-derived CDR1 and CDR2 are SQVTM and ANQGSEA. V lost 4 bases, J lost 0 bases, and 15 bases lay in between. The CDR3 here is CSVASRENMNTEAFF. CDR3 coding DNA: TGCAGCGTTGCCTCGAGAGAAAACATGAACACTGAAGCTTTCTTT.

Only one count was recorded for this clonotype. This chain links TRBV4-2 with TRBJ1-1; D ambiguous. The CDR3 is 12 residues long. CDR1 LGHNA and CDR2 YNFKEQ come from the germline V gene. V lost 3 bases, J lost 5 bases, and 7 bases lay in between. The DNA for the CDR3 is TGTGCCAGCAGCCACGGGGTTACTGAAGCTTTCTTT. Translating gives CASSHGVTEAFF.

This chain links TRBV6-2 or TRBV6-3 with TRBJ2-1, with TRBD2 as a possible D gene (6 bases). In germline, CDR1 is MNHEY, CDR2 SVGEGT. The CDR3 loop spans 14 amino acids. V lost 6 bases to trimming and J lost 4 bases, with 13 bases between them. For the CDR3, the DNA is TGTGCCAGCAGCCTGCTTAGCGGTTACAATGAGCAGTTCTTC. This sequence encodes CASSLLSGYNEQFF.

With respect to this clonotype: At one of its ends the junction is not consistent with the germline gene, which may arise from a read error. The chain combines TRBV7-7 with TRBJ2-7; D gene ambiguous. The CDR3 has 13 residues. CDR1 is SSHAT, CDR2 FNYEAQ, per germline (reference sequence). The CDR3 loop reads CASSLKQGNEQYF. The CDR3 bases are TGTGCTAGCAGCTTAAAACAAGGAAACGAGCAGTACTTC.

This clonotype was counted a single time. The V and J genes are TRBV5-1 and TRBJ2-1; 13 bases are shared with TRBD2. Germline CDR1 reads SGHRS; CDR2 reads YFSETQ. The junction had 3 bases not matched to a gene; V was cut back by 3 bases and J by 6 bases. The CDR3 spans 15 residues. The CDR3 nucleotides are TGCGCCAGCAGCTGGACTAGCGGGGGATGCAATGAGCAGTTCTTC. Its translation: CASSWTSGGCNEQFF.

This clonotype was seen only a few times. The gene calls are TRBV6-2 or TRBV6-3 and TRBJ2-5, with 7 nucleotides matching TRBD1. Per germline, CDR1 MNHEY and CDR2 SVGEGT. Trimming at V came to 5 bases and at J to 0 bases, leaving 3 bases not matched to a gene. The CDR3 length is 14 residues. CDR3 nucleotides: TGTGCCAGCAGTCGGGACAGCCACCAAGAGACCCAGTACTTC. It codes for CASSRDSHQETQYF.

This clonotype turned up a few times. The chain carries TRBV6-6 and TRBJ1-2; D call uncertain. Trimming took 2 bases from V and 0 from J, leaving 4 bases between them. CDR3 size: 13 residues. The germline CDR1 and CDR2 sequences are MNHNY and SVGAGI (reference sequence). CDR3 region: CASSYRPNYGYTF. Written as DNA, the CDR3 is TGTGCCAGCAGTTACAGACCTAACTATGGCTACACCTTC.

V is TRBV21-1 and J is TRBJ2-4; the table calls TRBD1, which could not be checked here. TRBV21-1 is reported as a pseudogene. The CDR3 length is 18 residues. CDR3 amino acids: CASSKEAGQAISKNIQYF. In DNA, the CDR3 is TGTGCCAGCAGCAAAGAAGCGGGACAGGCTATATCCAAAAACATTCAGTACTTC.

This clonotype was seen many times. The rearrangement joins TRBV10-3 to TRBJ2-3; 8 nucleotides agree with TRBD2. CDR1 is ENHRY and CDR2 is SYGVKD in the germline V gene. The CDR3 is made up of 14 amino acids. V shed 5 bases, J shed 1 base, and the junction held 2 bases outside the gene matches. CDR3 nucleotide sequence: TGTGCCATCAGTAGCGGGGGACGCACAGATACGCAGTATTTT. Translation gives CAISSGGRTDTQYF.

This rearrangement joins TRBV6-5 to TRBJ2-3, with 8 positions matching TRBD2. This CDR3 region has 13 residues. Germline CDR1 MNHEY, CDR2 SVGAGI. With V trimmed by 7 bases and J by 4 bases, 4 bases remained unmatched. The CDR3 DNA is TGTGCCAGCACGCGGGGGGACGCAGATACGCAGTATTTT. Encoded protein: CASTRGDADTQYF.

The rearrangement links TRBV7-9 to TRBJ1-2, with a tentative D call TRBD1 (6 bases). The CDR3 runs to 17 residues. V was clipped by 1 base and J by 6 bases, with 21 bases between them. CDR1 is SEHNR, CDR2 FQNEAQ, per germline (reference sequence). CDR3 in DNA: TGTGCCAGCAGCTTAGTCGCGACAGGTCCGAGCAACCATGGCTACACCTTC. It codes for CASSLVATGPSNHGYTF. Filled out from reference TRBV7-9 and TRBJ1-2, the complete variable domain reads DTGVSQNPRHKITKRGQNVTFRCDPISEHNRLYWYRQTLGQGPEFLTYFQNEAQLEKSRLLSDRFSAERPKGSFSTLEIQRTEQGDSAMYLCASSLVATGPSNHGYTFGSGTRLTVV.

V gene TRBV12-3 or TRBV12-4 combines with J gene TRBJ2-1; 8 bases are shared with TRBD2. V lost 5 bases to trimming and J lost 0 bases; unmatched junction nucleotides: 3. The CDR3 covers 15 residues. The DNA for the CDR3 is TGTGCCAGCAGTCCACTAGCGGTCTCCTACAATGAGCAGTTCTTC. Translating it yields CASSPLAVSYNEQFF.

The chain combines TRBV6-2 or TRBV6-3 with TRBJ1-2; no reliable D call. Trimming stripped 5 bases from V and 8 bases from J, with 15 bases between. Per germline, CDR1 MNHEY and CDR2 SVGEGT. This CDR3 contains 13 residues. DNA of the CDR3: TGTGCCAGCAGTCCCGGGATTATCGCGGGCTACACCTTC. Its protein product is CASSPGIIAGYTF.

The rearrangement uses TRBV29-1 and TRBJ2-7, with D possibly called TRBD1 or TRBD2 (6 bases each). Between the trimmed V and J ends, which lost 6 bases and 1 base, there was a span of 13 bases. The germline gives CDR1 SQVTM, CDR2 ANQGSEA. The CDR3 consists of 13 residues. The CDR3 is CSVIKGGSYEQYF. In nucleotides, the CDR3 is TGCAGCGTAATAAAGGGGGGATCCTACGAGCAGTACTTC.